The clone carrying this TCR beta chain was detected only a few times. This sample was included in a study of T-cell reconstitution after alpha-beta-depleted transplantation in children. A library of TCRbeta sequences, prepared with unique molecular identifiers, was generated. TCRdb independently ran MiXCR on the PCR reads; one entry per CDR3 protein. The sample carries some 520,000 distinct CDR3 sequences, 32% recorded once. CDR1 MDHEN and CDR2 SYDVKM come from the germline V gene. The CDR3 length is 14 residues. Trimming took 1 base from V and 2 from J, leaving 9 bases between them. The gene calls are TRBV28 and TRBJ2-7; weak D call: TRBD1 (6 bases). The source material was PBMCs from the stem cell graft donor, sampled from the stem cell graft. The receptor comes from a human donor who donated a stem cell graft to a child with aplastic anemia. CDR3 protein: CASSLSTGTYEQYF. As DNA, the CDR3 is TGTGCCAGCAGTTTATCGACAGGTACCTACGAGCAGTACTTC.